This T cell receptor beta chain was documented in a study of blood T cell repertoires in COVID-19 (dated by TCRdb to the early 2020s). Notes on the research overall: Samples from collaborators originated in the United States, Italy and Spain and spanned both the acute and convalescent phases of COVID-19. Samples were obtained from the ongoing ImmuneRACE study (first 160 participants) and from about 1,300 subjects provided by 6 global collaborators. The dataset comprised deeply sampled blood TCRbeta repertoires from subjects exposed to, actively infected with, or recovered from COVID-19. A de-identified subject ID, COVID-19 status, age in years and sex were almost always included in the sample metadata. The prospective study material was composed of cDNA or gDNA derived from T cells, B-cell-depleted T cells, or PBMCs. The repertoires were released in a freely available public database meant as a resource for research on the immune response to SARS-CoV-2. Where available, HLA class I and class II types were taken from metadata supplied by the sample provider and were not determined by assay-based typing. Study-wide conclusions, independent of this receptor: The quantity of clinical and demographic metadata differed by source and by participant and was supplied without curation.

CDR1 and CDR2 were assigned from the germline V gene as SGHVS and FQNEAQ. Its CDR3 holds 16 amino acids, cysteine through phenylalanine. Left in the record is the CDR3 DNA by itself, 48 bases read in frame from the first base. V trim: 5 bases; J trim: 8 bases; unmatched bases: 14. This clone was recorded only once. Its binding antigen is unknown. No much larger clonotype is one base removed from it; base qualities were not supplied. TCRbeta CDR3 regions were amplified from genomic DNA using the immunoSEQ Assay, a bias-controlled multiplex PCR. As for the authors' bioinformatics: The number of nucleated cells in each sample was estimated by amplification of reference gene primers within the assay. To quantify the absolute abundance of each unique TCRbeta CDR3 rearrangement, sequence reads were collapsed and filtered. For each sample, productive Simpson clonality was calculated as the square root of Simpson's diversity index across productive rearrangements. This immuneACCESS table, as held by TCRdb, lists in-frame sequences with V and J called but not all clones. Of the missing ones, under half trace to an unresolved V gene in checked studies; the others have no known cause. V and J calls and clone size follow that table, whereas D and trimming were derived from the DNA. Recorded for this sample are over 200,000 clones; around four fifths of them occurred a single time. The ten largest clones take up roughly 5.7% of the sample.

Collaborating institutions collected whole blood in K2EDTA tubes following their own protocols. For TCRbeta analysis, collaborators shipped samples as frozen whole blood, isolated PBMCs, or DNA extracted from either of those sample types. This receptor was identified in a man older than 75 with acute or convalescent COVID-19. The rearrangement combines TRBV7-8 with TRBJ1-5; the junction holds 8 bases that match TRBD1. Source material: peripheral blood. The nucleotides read TGTGCCAGCAGCCCCGGGGACAGGTCCCTGGGGAAGCCCCAGCATTTT. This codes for CASSPGDRSLGKPQHF.